This T cell receptor (beta chain) was documented in a study of CD8 T cells in ankylosing spondylitis. Study-wide results and caveats: In ankylosing spondylitis blood, a motif of roughly 8 highly homologous TCR beta variants appeared characteristic. Reports of some motif variants in reactive arthritis synovial fluid and blood predate this one. Within matched ankylosing spondylitis synovial fluid, disease-linked clones were reportedly significantly enriched.

Making the TCR beta libraries involved quantitative 5'-RACE with molecular barcodes. One entry per CDR3 protein results from TCRdb running MiXCR on the 5' RACE reads. Of 180,000 or so distinct CDR3 sequences in the sample, approximately 10% were seen once. The V gene end was trimmed by 6 bases and the J gene end by 6 bases; junction bases not matched to a gene: 9. Per germline, CDR1 MNHNS and CDR2 SASEGT. The CDR3 length is 14 residues. This clonotype was seen ten or more times. Its antigen is unknown. This sequence joins TRBV6-1 and TRBJ2-3; 7 bases line up with TRBD2. This clonotype was sampled from a male donor with ankylosing spondylitis or in good health (not recorded which). The sample was blood, either unsorted or a sorted T cell fraction (not recorded which). The CDR3 is CASRPRLAPDTQYF. The CDR3 coding sequence is TGTGCCAGCAGACCTAGACTAGCTCCCGATACGCAGTATTTT.